One sample yielded the 4 T cell receptor beta chains listed below, sequenced in a study of cytomegalovirus exposure and HLA in healthy donors. Use of 60 Vbeta and 13 Jbeta primers characterized the PCR. Only in-frame clones appear in the TCRdb table, and some are missing; sequencing was by immunoSEQ multiplex PCR. The sample records 150,000 to 250,000 clones, roughly four fifths being singletons. Sequences were obtained from PBMCs. These receptors were obtained from a man aged 25 to 45 in good health and CMV-seronegative.

This sequence joins TRBV25-1 and TRBJ2-5; maybe TRBD2 (7 bases). CDR1 is MGHDK, CDR2 SYGVNS, per germline. CDR3 length: 15 residues. V gave up 2 bases and J gave up 5 bases, with 15 bases separating them. Written as DNA, the CDR3 is TGTGCCAGCAGTGAACGCCGGGGGGCGTATGAGACCCAGTACTTC. It translates to CASSERRGAYETQYF.

The rearrangement joins TRBV5-6 to TRBJ2-7; the D gene is possibly TRBD2 (6 bases). Trimming took 1 base from V and 2 from J, leaving 16 bases between them. Germline loops: CDR1 SGHDT, CDR2 YYEEEE. This CDR3 contains 16 residues. CDR3 nucleotides: TGTGCCAGCAGCTTGTGGGGAAGCGGGTTTGCCTACGAGCAGTACTTC. It is translated as CASSLWGSGFAYEQYF.

The V and J genes are TRBV5-4 and TRBJ2-3; D is unclear. V gave up 2 bases and J gave up 0 bases, with 13 bases separating them. CDR3 length: 16 amino acids. Germline V gene lookup returns CDR1 SGHNT and CDR2 YYREEE (reference sequence). The CDR3 sequence: CASSLPWRSSTDTQYF. The CDR3 region has the DNA TGTGCCAGCAGCTTACCTTGGCGGAGTAGCACAGATACGCAGTATTTT. Full variable domain (missing parts from reference TRBV5-4 and TRBJ2-3): ETGVTQSPTHLIKTRGQQVTLRCSSQSGHNTVSWYQQALGQGPQFIFQYYREEENGRGNFPPRFSGLQFPNYSSELNVNALELDDSALYLCASSLPWRSSTDTQYFGPGTRLTVL.

The chain recombines TRBV28 with TRBJ1-1; D is unresolved. The V and J ends lost 5 bases and 7 bases respectively, with 11 bases between them. CDR1 is MDHEN, CDR2 SYDVKM, per germline. This CDR3 is built from 12 residues. The CDR3 region has the DNA TGTGCCAGCAGTCTTCTAGCTCGTGAAGCTTTCTTT. Translating gives CASSLLAREAFF.